The rows below give T cell receptor beta chains drawn from one sample of a study of CD8 T cells in Susac syndrome. TCRdb reprocessed the immunoSEQ multiplex PCR reads via MiXCR and lists one record per CDR3 protein. The table has tens of thousands of distinct CDR3 sequences, roughly 96% seen once. Sequencing was done on a sample of CD8+ T cells from PBMCs. All receptors derive from a human donor with Susac syndrome. Both conserved end residues are part of each CDR3. The order of the fields is V gene, D gene, CDR3 protein. D genes are given only for firm matches.

V gene: TRBV20-1; D gene: .; CDR3 protein: CSARDGQKAEAFF
V gene: TRBV7-9; D gene: TRBD2; CDR3 protein: CASSTYSGETQYF
V gene: TRBV29-1; D gene: TRBD1; CDR3 protein: CSAGTGPKKLFF
V gene: TRBV5-1; D gene: TRBD1; CDR3 protein: CASSILTGRNSPLHF
V gene: TRBV20-1; D gene: TRBD1; CDR3 protein: CSARALTGVGNQPQHF
V gene: TRBV7-2; D gene: .; CDR3 protein: CASSSIDSYGYTF
V gene: TRBV4-2; D gene: .; CDR3 protein: CASSQDLGDSYEQYF
V gene: TRBV19; D gene: .; CDR3 protein: CASTVSGGSADTQYF
V gene: TRBV5-6; D gene: TRBD2; CDR3 protein: CASSLVGTSVYNEQFF
V gene: TRBV30; D gene: TRBD1; CDR3 protein: CAWGPGQLLEKLFF
V gene: TRBV12-3/TRBV12-4; D gene: TRBD1; CDR3 protein: CASSSGGNTEAFF
V gene: TRBV12-5; D gene: .; CDR3 protein: CASGLVLDTEAFF
V gene: TRBV6-5; D gene: .; CDR3 protein: CASRKYGNTGELFF
V gene: TRBV30; D gene: .; CDR3 protein: CACVPADGGTGANVLTF
V gene: TRBV30; D gene: .; CDR3 protein: CAWSVGSYEQYF
V gene: TRBV7-8; D gene: .; CDR3 protein: CASSSTDGKDNYEQYF
V gene: TRBV29-1; D gene: .; CDR3 protein: CSVEGGGSTDTQYF
V gene: TRBV7-9; D gene: .; CDR3 protein: CASSLALGLIAQYF
V gene: TRBV7-9; D gene: .; CDR3 protein: CASSRGTASNYGYTF
V gene: TRBV4-1; D gene: TRBD1; CDR3 protein: CASSHTGGNYGYTF
V gene: TRBV20-1; D gene: .; CDR3 protein: CSARDLGPLNSPLHF
V gene: TRBV12-3/TRBV12-4; D gene: TRBD2; CDR3 protein: CASSFQGTSGDNEQFF
V gene: TRBV7-8; D gene: TRBD1; CDR3 protein: CASSLTQGAGNTEAFF
V gene: TRBV19; D gene: TRBD1; CDR3 protein: CASSRGQGLPGANVLTF
V gene: TRBV2; D gene: TRBD2; CDR3 protein: CASITLRGNEQFF
V gene: TRBV19; D gene: .; CDR3 protein: CASSQTGTGIPGTF
V gene: TRBV4-1; D gene: TRBD1; CDR3 protein: CASTLTGGRYEQYF
V gene: TRBV20-1; D gene: .; CDR3 protein: CSRGRAGGVDEQFF
V gene: TRBV7-8; D gene: .; CDR3 protein: CASSRLDSPKDGYTF
V gene: TRBV28; D gene: .; CDR3 protein: CASSSLGGPPDGSSPLHF
V gene: TRBV13; D gene: .; CDR3 protein: CASSLVSDHEQYF
V gene: TRBV5-1; D gene: .; CDR3 protein: CASSRAGSNQPQHF
V gene: TRBV9; D gene: .; CDR3 protein: CASSPNTGNTEAFF
V gene: TRBV4-3; D gene: .; CDR3 protein: CASSLGQTSNQPQHF
V gene: TRBV6-5; D gene: .; CDR3 protein: CASSYPFGGANNEQFF
V gene: TRBV30; D gene: .; CDR3 protein: CAWSVGQSEKLFF
V gene: TRBV7-6; D gene: .; CDR3 protein: CASSAQGTPNYEQYF
V gene: TRBV20-1; D gene: TRBD2; CDR3 protein: CSARPPGSGGPTLQYF
V gene: TRBV15; D gene: TRBD1; CDR3 protein: CATSSGNRGRGYTF
V gene: TRBV2; D gene: .; CDR3 protein: CASSMIWGAFF
V gene: TRBV7-6; D gene: .; CDR3 protein: CASSLDLQATGELFF
V gene: TRBV20-1; D gene: TRBD2; CDR3 protein: CSARIRGGAYNEQFF
V gene: TRBV9; D gene: TRBD1; CDR3 protein: CASSVSGTGGETLHF
V gene: TRBV20-1; D gene: TRBD2; CDR3 protein: CSAPIAGGVDNEQFF
V gene: TRBV27; D gene: TRBD2; CDR3 protein: CASSLAGGFEQYF
V gene: TRBV10-3; D gene: .; CDR3 protein: CAISGMETQYF
V gene: TRBV6-2/TRBV6-3; D gene: TRBD1; CDR3 protein: CASTVGQGKSYEQYF
V gene: TRBV12-3/TRBV12-4; D gene: .; CDR3 protein: CASSVGAGSNQPQHF
V gene: TRBV20-1; D gene: .; CDR3 protein: CSAPRGTEAFF
V gene: TRBV30; D gene: .; CDR3 protein: CAWSVADSQNRSF
V gene: TRBV29-1; D gene: .; CDR3 protein: CSVEVMGRGMNTEAFF
V gene: TRBV9; D gene: .; CDR3 protein: CASSVATAEGGHEQYF
V gene: TRBV18; D gene: TRBD1; CDR3 protein: CASSPRTGMDNEQFF
V gene: TRBV7-3; D gene: .; CDR3 protein: CASSLRAGTETEAFF
V gene: TRBV15; D gene: .; CDR3 protein: CATGGRNTGELFF